This T cell receptor (beta chain) is drawn from a study of T-cell memory formation after mild COVID-19. Study outcomes and limitations: CD4+ contracting clones lay mainly in CM and EM, CD8+ ones in EMRA. Nothing showed for sure that second-wave clones peaking on day 37 were SARS-CoV-2 specific. Cross-reactive memory seemingly joined, as some responding clones were found in pre-infection memory.

This clonotype was detected many times. Its target is not known. In TCRdb, the 5' RACE reads were re-called with MiXCR into one record per CDR3 protein. This sample has about 360,000 distinct CDR3 sequences, with 13% to 15% found just once. V gave up 8 bases and J gave up 0 bases; unmatched junction bases: 11. The CDR3 is 16 residues long. Per germline, CDR1 MRHNA and CDR2 SNTAGT. This chain joins TRBV6-4 and TRBJ2-3, with TRBD1 matching 7 bases. Specimen: PBMCs or a T cell subset sorted from them (not recorded which). The sequence was collected from a man aged 18 to 29 who had mild COVID-19 (a few samples of this study predate the infection). Cell type and time point are not known. The CDR3 region has the DNA TGTGCCAGCGCTATTCAACAGGGGTCCAGCACAGATACGCAGTATTTT. This encodes CASAIQQGSSTDTQYF.